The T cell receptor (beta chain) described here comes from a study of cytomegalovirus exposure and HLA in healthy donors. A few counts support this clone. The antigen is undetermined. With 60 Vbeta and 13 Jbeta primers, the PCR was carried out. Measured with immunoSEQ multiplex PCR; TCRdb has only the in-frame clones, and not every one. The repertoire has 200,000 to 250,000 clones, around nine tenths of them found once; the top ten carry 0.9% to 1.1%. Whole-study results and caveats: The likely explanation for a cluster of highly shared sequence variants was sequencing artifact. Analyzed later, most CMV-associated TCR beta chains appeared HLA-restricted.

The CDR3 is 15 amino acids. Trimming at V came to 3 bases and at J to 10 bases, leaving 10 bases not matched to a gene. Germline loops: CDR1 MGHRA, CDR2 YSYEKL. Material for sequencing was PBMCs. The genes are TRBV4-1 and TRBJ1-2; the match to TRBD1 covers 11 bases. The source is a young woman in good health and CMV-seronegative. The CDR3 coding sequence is TGCGCCAGCAGCCAGACCCCCGGGACAGGGGGGTCCTACACCTTC. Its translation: CASSQTPGTGGSYTF.